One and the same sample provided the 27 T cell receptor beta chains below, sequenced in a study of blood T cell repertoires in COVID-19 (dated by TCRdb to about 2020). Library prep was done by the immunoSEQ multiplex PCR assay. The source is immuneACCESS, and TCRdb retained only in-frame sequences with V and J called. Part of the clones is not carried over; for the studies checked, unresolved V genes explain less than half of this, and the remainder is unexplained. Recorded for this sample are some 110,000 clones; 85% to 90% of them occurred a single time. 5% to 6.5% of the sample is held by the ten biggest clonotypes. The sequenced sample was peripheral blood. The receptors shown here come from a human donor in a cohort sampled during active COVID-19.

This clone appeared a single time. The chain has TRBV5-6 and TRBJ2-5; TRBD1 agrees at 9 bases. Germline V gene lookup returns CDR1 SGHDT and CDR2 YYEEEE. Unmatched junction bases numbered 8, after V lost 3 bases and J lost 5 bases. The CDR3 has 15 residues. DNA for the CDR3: TGTGCCAGCAGCTCCCACAGGGGGCTGGCGGAGACCCAGTACTTC. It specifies CASSSHRGLAETQYF.

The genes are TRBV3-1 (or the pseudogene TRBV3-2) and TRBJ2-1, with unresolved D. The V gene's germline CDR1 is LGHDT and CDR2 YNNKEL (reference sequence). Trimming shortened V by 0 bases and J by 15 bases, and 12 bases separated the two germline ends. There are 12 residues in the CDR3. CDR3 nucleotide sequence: TGTGCCAGCAGCCAAGATCAGAGACTTACGTTCTTC. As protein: CASSQDQRLTFF.

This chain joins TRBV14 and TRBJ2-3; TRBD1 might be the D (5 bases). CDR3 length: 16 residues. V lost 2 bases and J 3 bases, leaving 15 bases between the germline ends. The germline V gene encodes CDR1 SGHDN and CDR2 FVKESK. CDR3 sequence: CASSQSGNARTDTQYF. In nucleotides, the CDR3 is TGTGCCAGCAGCCAATCAGGGAATGCGAGGACAGATACGCAGTATTTT. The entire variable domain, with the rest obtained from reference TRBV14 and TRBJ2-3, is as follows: EAGVTQFPSHSVIEKGQTVTLRCDPISGHDNLYWYRRVMGKEIKFLLHFVKESKQDESGMPNNRFLAERTGGTYSTLKVQPAELEDSGVYFCASSQSGNARTDTQYFGPGTRLTVL.

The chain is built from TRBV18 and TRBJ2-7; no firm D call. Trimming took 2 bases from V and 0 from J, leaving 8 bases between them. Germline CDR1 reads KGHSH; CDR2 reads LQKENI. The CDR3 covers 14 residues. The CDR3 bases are TGTGCCAGCTCACCAACGAGGAGCTCCTACGAGCAGTACTTC. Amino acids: CASSPTRSSYEQYF. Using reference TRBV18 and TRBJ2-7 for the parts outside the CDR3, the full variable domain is NAGVMQNPRHLVRRRGQEARLRCSPMKGHSHVYWYRQLPEEGLKFMVYLQKENIIDESGMPKERFSAEFPKEGPSILRIQQVVRGDSAAYFCASSPTRSSYEQYFGPGTRLTVT.

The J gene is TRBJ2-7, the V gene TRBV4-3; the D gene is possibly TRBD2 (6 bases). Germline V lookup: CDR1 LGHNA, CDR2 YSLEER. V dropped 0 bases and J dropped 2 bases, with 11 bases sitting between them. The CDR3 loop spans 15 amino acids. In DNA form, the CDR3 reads TGCGCCAGCAGCCAAGATGGACGGGAGCCCTACGAGCAGTACTTC. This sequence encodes CASSQDGREPYEQYF.

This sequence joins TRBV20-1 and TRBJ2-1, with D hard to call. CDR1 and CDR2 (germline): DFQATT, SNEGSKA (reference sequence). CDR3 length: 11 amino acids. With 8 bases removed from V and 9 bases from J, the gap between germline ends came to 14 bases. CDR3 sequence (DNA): TGCAGTTCCCCCCTCGGTCCTGAGCAGTTCTTC. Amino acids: CSSPLGPEQFF.

CDR3 coding DNA: TGTGCCAGCAGCTTAGACAGTTACGAGCAGTACTTC. Protein sequence: CASSLDSYEQYF. The V and J genes are TRBV11-2 and TRBJ2-7; D unresolved. The CDR3 covers 12 residues. Germline V CDR1 and CDR2: SGHAT, FQNNGV. Trimming took off 0 bases at V and 4 bases at J, with 4 bases between the two ends.

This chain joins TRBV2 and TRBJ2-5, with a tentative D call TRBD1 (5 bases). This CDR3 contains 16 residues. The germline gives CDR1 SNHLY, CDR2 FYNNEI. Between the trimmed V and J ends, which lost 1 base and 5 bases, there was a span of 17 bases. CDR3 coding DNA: TGTGCCAGCAGTGAAGGGAGATTGGGGCGTGGGGAGACCCAGTACTTC. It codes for CASSEGRLGRGETQYF.

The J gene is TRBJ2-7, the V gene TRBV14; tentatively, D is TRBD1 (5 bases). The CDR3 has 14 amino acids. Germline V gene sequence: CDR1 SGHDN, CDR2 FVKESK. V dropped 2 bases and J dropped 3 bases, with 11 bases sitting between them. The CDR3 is CASSQSTGHYEQYF. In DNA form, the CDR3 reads TGTGCCAGCAGCCAATCCACAGGCCACTACGAGCAGTACTTC.

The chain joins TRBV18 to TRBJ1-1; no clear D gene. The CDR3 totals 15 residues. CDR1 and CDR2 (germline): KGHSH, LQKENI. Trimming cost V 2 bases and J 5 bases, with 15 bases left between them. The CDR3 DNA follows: TGTGCCAGCTCACCAACTACAACTTCGATAACTGAAGCTTTCTTT. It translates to CASSPTTTSITEAFF.

CDR3: CASSQLAGVGNEQFF. The CDR3 nucleotides read TGCGCCAGCAGCCAACTAGCGGGAGTTGGTAATGAGCAGTTCTTC. V is TRBV4-1 and J is TRBJ2-1, with 10 nucleotides matching TRBD2. J gave up 7 bases and V 2 bases, and 5 bases lay outside the gene matches. CDR3 size: 15 residues. Germline V gives CDR1 MGHRA, CDR2 YSYEKL.

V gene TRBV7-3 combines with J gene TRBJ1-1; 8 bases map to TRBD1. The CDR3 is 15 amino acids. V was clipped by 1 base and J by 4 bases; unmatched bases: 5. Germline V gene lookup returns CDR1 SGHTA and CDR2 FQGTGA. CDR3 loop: CASSLSHTGGTEAFF. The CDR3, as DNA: TGTGCCAGCAGCTTAAGTCATACAGGGGGCACTGAAGCTTTCTTT.

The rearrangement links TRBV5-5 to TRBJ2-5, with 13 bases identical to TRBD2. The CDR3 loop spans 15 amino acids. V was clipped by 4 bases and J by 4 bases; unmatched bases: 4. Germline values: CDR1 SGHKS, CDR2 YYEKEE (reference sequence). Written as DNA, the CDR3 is TGTGCCAGCAGCCACGGGACTAGCGGGATAGAGACCCAGTACTTC. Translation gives CASSHGTSGIETQYF.

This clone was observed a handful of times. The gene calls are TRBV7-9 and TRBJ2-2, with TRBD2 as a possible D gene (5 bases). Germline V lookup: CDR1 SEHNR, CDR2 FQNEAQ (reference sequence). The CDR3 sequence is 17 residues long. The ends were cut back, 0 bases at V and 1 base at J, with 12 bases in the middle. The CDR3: CASSLAILAGNTGELFF. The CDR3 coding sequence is TGTGCCAGCAGCTTAGCGATCCTAGCTGGGAACACCGGGGAGCTGTTTTTT.

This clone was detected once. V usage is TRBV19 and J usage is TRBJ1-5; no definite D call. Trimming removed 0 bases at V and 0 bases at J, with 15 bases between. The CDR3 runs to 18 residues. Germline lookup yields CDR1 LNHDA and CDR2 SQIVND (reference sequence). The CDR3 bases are TGTGCCAGTAGTATAGATGGGCGTCAGCTTTATAGCAATCAGCCCCAGCATTTT. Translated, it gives CASSIDGRQLYSNQPQHF. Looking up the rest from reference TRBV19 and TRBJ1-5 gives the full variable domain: DGGITQSPKYLFRKEGQNVTLSCEQNLNHDAMYWYRQDPGQGLRLIYYSQIVNDFQKGDIAEGYSVSREKKESFPLTVTSAQKNPTAFYLCASSIDGRQLYSNQPQHFGDGTRLSIL.

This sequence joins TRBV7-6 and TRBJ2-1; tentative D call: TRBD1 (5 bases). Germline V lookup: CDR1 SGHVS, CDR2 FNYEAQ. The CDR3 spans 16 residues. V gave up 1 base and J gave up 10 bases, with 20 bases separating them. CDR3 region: CASSLETVPPVREQFF. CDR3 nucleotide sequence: TGTGCCAGCAGCTTAGAGACAGTTCCCCCCGTTCGGGAGCAGTTCTTC.

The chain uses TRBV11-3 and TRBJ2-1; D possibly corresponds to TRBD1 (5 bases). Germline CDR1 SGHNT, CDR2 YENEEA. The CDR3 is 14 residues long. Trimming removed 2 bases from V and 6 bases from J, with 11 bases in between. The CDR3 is CASSLRGSINEQFF. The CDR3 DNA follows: TGTGCCAGCAGCTTAAGGGGTAGCATCAATGAGCAGTTCTTC.

CDR3: CASSLPGATGELFF. The CDR3 DNA follows: TGTGCCAGCAGCCTTCCAGGGGCTACCGGGGAGCTGTTTTTT. The chain is built from TRBV3-1 (or the pseudogene TRBV3-2) and TRBJ2-2, with D perhaps TRBD1 (6 bases). Germline V gives CDR1 LGHDT, CDR2 YNNKEL (reference sequence). The CDR3 is made up of 14 amino acids. Trimming took 4 bases from V and 5 from J, leaving 11 bases between them.

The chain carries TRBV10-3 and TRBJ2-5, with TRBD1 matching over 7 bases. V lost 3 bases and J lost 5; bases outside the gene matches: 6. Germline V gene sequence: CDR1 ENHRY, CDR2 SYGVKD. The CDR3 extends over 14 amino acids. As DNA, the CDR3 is TGTGCCATCAGTGAAAAGGGGGCTCGGGAGACCCAGTACTTC. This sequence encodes CAISEKGARETQYF.

The CDR3 sequence is CASSDSDTTGELFF. The CDR3, as DNA: TGTGCCAGCAGTGACTCGGACACCACCGGGGAGCTGTTTTTT. The chain employs TRBV6-4 and TRBJ2-2; tentatively, D is TRBD1 (5 bases). Trimming shortened V by 0 bases and J by 4 bases, and 6 bases separated the two germline ends. The germline gives CDR1 MRHNA, CDR2 SNTAGT. The CDR3 covers 14 residues.

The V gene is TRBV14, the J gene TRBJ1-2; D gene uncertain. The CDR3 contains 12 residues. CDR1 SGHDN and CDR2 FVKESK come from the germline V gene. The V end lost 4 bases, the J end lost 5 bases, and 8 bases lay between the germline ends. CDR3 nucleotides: TGTGCCAGCAGCCCAGGAGGGTATGGCTACACCTTC. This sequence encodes CASSPGGYGYTF.

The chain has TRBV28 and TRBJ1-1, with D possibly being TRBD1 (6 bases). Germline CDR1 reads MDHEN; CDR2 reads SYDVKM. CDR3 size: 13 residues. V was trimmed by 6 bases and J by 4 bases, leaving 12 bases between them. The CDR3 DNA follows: TGTGCCAGCAGGTCTAGGGGGTTCACTGAAGCTTTCTTT. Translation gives CASRSRGFTEAFF.

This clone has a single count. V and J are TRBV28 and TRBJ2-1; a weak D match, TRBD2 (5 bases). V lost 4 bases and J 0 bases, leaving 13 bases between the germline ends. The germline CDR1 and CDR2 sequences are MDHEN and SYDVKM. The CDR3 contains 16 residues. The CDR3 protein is CASSSWTGSSYNEQFF. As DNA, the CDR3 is TGTGCCAGCAGTTCCTGGACTGGGAGCTCCTACAATGAGCAGTTCTTC.

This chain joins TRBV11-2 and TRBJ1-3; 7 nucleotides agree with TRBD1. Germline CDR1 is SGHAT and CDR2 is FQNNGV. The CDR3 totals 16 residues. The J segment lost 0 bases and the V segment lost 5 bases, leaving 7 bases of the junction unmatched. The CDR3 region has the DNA TGTGCCAGCAGCCTAAGGGACAGCGGCTCTGGAAACACCATATATTTT. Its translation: CASSLRDSGSGNTIYF.

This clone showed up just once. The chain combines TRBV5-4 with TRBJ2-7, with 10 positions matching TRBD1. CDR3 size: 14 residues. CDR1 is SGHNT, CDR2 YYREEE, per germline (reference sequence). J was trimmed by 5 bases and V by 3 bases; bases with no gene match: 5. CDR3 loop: CASSSGQGTHEQYF. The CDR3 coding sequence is TGTGCCAGCAGCTCGGGACAGGGGACCCACGAGCAGTACTTC.

For the CDR3, the DNA is TGTGCCAGCAGCTTGCCACTCTCGCCTTATGGCTACACCTTC. It translates to CASSLPLSPYGYTF. V and J are TRBV5-4 and TRBJ1-2; D is uncertain. The CDR3 consists of 14 residues. Germline CDR1 SGHNT, CDR2 YYREEE (reference sequence). V shed 1 base and J shed 5 bases, with 12 bases lying between them.

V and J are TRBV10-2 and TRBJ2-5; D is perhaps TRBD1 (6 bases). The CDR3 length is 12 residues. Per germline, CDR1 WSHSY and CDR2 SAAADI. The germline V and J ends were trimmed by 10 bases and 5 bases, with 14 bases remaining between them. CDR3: CATGTRGETQYF. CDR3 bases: TGCGCCACCGGGACAAGGGGGGAGACCCAGTACTTC.